These T cell receptor beta chains were read from a single sample in a study of blood T cell repertoires in COVID-19. Assay used: immunoSEQ multiplex PCR; TCRdb lists only in-frame clones, some missing. The sample includes hundreds of thousands of clones, just over 85% of them seen just once. Material: peripheral blood. Receptors were obtained from a woman aged 30 to 39 with active or convalescent COVID-19. The CDR3 runs from the conserved cysteine through the conserved F or W. D genes are given only for firm matches. Where a row states a size, it is once, few, many or the class of an expanded clone; other rows omit it.

>TRBJ2-3|TRBV7-6|NA|TRBD2
TGTGCCAGCAGCTTTAGTCGTCTAGCGGGGGCGGGAGATACGCAGTATTTT
CASSFSRLAGAGDTQYF
>TRBJ1-2|TRBV27|NA|NA
TGTGCCAGCAGTTGGACTGGGCAATTCGGAGGCTACACCTTC
CASSWTGQFGGYTF
>TRBJ2-3|TRBV11-1|NA|NA
TGTGCCAGCAGCTTATCGAGGGAGTGGCCAGATACGCAGTATTTT
CASSLSREWPDTQYF
>TRBJ1-2|TRBV4-2|NA|TRBD1
TGTGCCAGCAGCCAAGTCGGGACAGACAACTATGGCTACACCTTC
CASSQVGTDNYGYTF
>TRBJ1-2|TRBV6-1|NA|NA
TGTGCCAGCAGTGAACAGGGGATCGTTCGGTATGGCTACACCTTC
CASSEQGIVRYGYTF
>TRBJ1-5|TRBV24-1|NA|NA
TGTGCCACCAGTGATCTACGACTTCAGCCCCAGCATTTT
CATSDLRLQPQHF
>TRBJ1-6|TRBV19|NA|TRBD1
TGTGCCAACCGAAGCCCACCAACGAAGTATTCCGGGACAGCCTATAATTCACCCCTCCACTTT
CANRSPPTKYSGTAYNSPLHF
>TRBJ1-5|TRBV25-1|NA|NA
TGTGCCAGAGTGAATCCCCAGGGGCATCAGTTTTGGCCCCAGCATTTT
CARVNPQGHQFWPQHF
>TRBJ1-2|TRBV2|NA|NA
TGTGCCAGCAGTGAAGCCGCAGGGAACTATGGCTACACCTTC
CASSEAAGNYGYTF
>TRBJ2-1|TRBV15|NA|NA
TGTGCCACCGTACACCCTAGTTCCAATGAGCAGTTCTTC
CATVHPSSNEQFF
>TRBJ1-5|TRBV29-1|NA|NA
TGCAGCGTTGATACAGGGACCAAGGGGCCCCAGCATTTT
CSVDTGTKGPQHF
>TRBJ2-1|TRBV7-7|many|NA
TGTGCCAGCAGCTCCGGGCGGGGGCAAAGCAATGAGCAGTTCTTC
CASSSGRGQSNEQFF
>TRBJ1-1|TRBV3-1/TRBV3-2|NA|NA
TGTGCCAGCAGCCGAAACAACCGGAACACTGAAGCTTTCTTT
CASSRNNRNTEAFF
>TRBJ2-7|TRBV2|NA|NA
TGTGCCAGCAACTTAGACAGTGCCTACGAGCAGTACTTC
CASNLDSAYEQYF
>TRBJ1-1|TRBV2|NA|NA
TGTGCCAGCAGTGAAGAGGCAGGGTTTGAAGCTTTCTTT
CASSEEAGFEAFF
>TRBJ2-7|TRBV10-3|NA|TRBD2
TGTGCCATCAGCGGCGGGGGAGTAGTCTACGAGCAGTACTTC
CAISGGGVVYEQYF
>TRBJ1-2|TRBV11-1|NA|NA
TGTGCCAGCAGCTTAGAGCAGCAGACGGGAGGCTACACCTTC
CASSLEQQTGGYTF
>TRBJ2-1|TRBV11-3|once|NA
TGTGCCAGCAGCCAGGCGCCGGAGGGGAGTAATGAGCAGTTCTTC
CASSQAPEGSNEQFF
>TRBJ2-2|TRBV3-1/TRBV3-2|NA|TRBD1
TGTGCCAGCAGCCCCGACAGGGTTCGCACCGGGGAGCTGTTTTTT
CASSPDRVRTGELFF
>TRBJ1-2|TRBV7-9|NA|NA
TGTGCCAGCAGCCAAGGACGGACTCCATATGGCTACACCTTC
CASSQGRTPYGYTF
>TRBJ1-1|TRBV6-5|NA|TRBD1
TGTGCCAGCAGTACAGGGGAACACACTGAAGCTTTCTTT
CASSTGEHTEAFF
>TRBJ1-4|TRBV7-9|NA|TRBD1
TGTGCCAGCAGCTTAGTGGGGACAGGGAATGAAAAACTGTTTTTT
CASSLVGTGNEKLFF
>TRBJ1-2|TRBV6-5|NA|NA
TGTGCCAGCAGTTCTATTGGCTATGGCTACACCTTC
CASSSIGYGYTF
>TRBJ2-1|TRBV3-1/TRBV3-2|NA|NA
TGTGCCAGCAGCCAAGCGTCTCGAGGGGGACCCAGGAATGAGCAGTTCTTC
CASSQASRGGPRNEQFF
>TRBJ2-7|TRBV11-2|once|NA
TGTGCCAGCAGCTTAGGTGGGGAGTGGTTAAGGTCAAGAAGCGAGCAGTACTTC
CASSLGGEWLRSRSEQYF
>TRBJ1-2|TRBV10-3|NA|NA
TGTGCCATCAGTGACTACAGGACGGAGCCCAAAAACTATGGCTACACCTTC
CAISDYRTEPKNYGYTF
>TRBJ2-3|TRBV10-3|NA|TRBD2
TGTGCCATCAGTCCACTAGCGGGGGAGGCAGATACGCAGTATTTT
CAISPLAGEADTQYF
>TRBJ2-3|TRBV30|NA|TRBD2
TGTGCCTGGAGTTTGGGGAGGGCAGATACGCAGTATTTT
CAWSLGRADTQYF
>TRBJ2-1|TRBV12-3/TRBV12-4|NA|NA
TGTGCCAGCAGCCAAGGGGGGAGCGGGACGGAGTTCTTC
CASSQGGSGTEFF
>TRBJ2-7|TRBV10-2|NA|TRBD2
TGCGCCAGCAGTTCTAGGTGGTCTAGCGGACCTTACGAGCAGTACTTC
CASSSRWSSGPYEQYF
>TRBJ1-2|TRBV6-5|NA|TRBD1
TGTGCCAGCAGTCCCGGACAGGGAGGAGATGGCTACACCTTC
CASSPGQGGDGYTF
>TRBJ1-4|TRBV5-1|NA|NA
TGCGCCAGCAGCTCCGGGACAACTAATGAAAAACTGTTTTTT
CASSSGTTNEKLFF
>TRBJ2-1|TRBV6-1|NA|TRBD2
TGTGCCAGCAGTGGCCTAGACAATAGCGGGGGGGCCTGGTCCTACAATGAGCAGTTCTTC
CASSGLDNSGGAWSYNEQFF
>TRBJ2-7|TRBV5-1|NA|NA
TGCGCCAGCAGCTTGCCCCCTAGGCGGATCAACTCCTACGAGCAGTACTTC
CASSLPPRRINSYEQYF
>TRBJ2-7|TRBV9|NA|TRBD2
TGTGCCAGCAGCGTAGCGGGGGGGCCCCTCTACGAGCAGTACTTC
CASSVAGGPLYEQYF
>TRBJ2-7|TRBV5-5|NA|TRBD1
TGTGCCAGCAGCTTGGGATCAGGGGGCACCTCCTACGAGCAGTACTTC
CASSLGSGGTSYEQYF
>TRBJ1-4|TRBV5-6|NA|TRBD1
TGTGCCAGCAGGCCGACAGGGTCTAATGAAAAACTGTTTTTT
CASRPTGSNEKLFF
>TRBJ1-6|TRBV28|few|NA
TGTGCCAGCAGCGTCGAACAGATAATCTCCTATAATTCACCCCTCCACTTT
CASSVEQIISYNSPLHF
>TRBJ2-1|TRBV4-1|once|TRBD2
TGCGCCAGCAGCCCAATTTCCCTCAGCGGGAGTAGCAGTGAGCAGTTCTTC
CASSPISLSGSSSEQFF
>TRBJ2-3|TRBV11-2|NA|TRBD1
TGTGCCAGCAGCTTAGGACAGGGGGCAAAATCAGATACGCAGTATTTT
CASSLGQGAKSDTQYF